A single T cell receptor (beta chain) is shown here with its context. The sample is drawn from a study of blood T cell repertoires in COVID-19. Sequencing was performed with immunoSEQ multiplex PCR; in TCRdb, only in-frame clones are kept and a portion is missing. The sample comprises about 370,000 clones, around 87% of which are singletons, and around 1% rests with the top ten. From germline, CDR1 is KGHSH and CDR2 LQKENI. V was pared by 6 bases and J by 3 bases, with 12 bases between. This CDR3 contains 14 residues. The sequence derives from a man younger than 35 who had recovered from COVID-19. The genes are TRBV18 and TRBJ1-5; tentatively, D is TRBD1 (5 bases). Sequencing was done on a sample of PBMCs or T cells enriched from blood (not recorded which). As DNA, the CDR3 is TGTGCCAGCTCCCGCCGACAGAACAATCAGCCCCAGCATTTT. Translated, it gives CASSRRQNNQPQHF.